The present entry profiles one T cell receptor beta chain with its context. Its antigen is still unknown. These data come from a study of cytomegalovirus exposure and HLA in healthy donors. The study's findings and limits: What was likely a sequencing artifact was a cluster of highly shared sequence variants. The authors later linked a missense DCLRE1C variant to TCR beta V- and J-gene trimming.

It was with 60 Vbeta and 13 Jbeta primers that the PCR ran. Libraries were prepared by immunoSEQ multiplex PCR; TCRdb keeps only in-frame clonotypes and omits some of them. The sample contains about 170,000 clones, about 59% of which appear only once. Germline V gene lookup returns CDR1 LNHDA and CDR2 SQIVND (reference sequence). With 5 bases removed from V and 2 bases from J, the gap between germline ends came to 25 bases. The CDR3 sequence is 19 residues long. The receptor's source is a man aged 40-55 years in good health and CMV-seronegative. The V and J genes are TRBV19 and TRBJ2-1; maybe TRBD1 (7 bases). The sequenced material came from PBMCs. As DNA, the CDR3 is TGTGCCAGTAGTCCCCAGACAGGGAGGTCTCAGCCAGCCTACAATGAGCAGTTCTTC. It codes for CASSPQTGRSQPAYNEQFF.